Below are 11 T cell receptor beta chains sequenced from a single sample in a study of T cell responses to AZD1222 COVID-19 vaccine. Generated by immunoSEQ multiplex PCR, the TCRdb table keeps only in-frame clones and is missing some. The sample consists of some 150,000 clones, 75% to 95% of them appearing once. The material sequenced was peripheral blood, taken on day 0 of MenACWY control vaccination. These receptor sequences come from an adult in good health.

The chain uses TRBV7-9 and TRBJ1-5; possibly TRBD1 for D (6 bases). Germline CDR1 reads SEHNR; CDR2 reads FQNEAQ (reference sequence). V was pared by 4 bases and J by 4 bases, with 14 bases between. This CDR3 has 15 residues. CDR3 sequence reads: CASSSSDRSNQPQHF. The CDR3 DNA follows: TGTGCCAGCAGCTCCTCCGACAGGTCAAATCAGCCCCAGCATTTT. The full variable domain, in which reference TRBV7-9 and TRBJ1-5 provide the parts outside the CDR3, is DTGVSQNPRHKITKRGQNVTFRCDPISEHNRLYWYRQTLGQGPEFLTYFQNEAQLEKSRLLSDRFSAERPKGSFSTLEIQRTEQGDSAMYLCASSSSDRSNQPQHFGDGTRLSIL.

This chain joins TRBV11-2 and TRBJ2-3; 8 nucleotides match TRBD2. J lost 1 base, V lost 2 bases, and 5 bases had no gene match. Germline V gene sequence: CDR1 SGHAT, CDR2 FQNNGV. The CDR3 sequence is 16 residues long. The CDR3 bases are TGTGCCAGCAGCTTAAGAGCGGGAGTAGGCACAGATACGCAGTATTTT. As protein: CASSLRAGVGTDTQYF. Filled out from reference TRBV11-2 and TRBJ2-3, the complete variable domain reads EAGVAQSPRYKIIEKRQSVAFWCNPISGHATLYWYQQILGQGPKLLIQFQNNGVVDDSQLPKDRFSAERLKGVDSTLKIQPAKLEDSAVYLCASSLRAGVGTDTQYFGPGTRLTVL.

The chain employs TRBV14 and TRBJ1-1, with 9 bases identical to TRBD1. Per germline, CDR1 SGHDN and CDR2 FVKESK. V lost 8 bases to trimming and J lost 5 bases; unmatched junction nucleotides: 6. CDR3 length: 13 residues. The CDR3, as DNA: TGTGCCAGCCGAGACAGGGGGAGTACTGAAGCTTTCTTT. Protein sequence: CASRDRGSTEAFF.

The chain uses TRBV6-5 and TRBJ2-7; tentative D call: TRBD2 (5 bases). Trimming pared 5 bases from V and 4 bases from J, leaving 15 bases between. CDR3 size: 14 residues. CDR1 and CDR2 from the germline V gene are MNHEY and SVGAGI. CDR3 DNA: TGTGCCAGCAGTAGGAGGACGGGTGAATACGAGCAGTACTTC. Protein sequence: CASSRRTGEYEQYF.

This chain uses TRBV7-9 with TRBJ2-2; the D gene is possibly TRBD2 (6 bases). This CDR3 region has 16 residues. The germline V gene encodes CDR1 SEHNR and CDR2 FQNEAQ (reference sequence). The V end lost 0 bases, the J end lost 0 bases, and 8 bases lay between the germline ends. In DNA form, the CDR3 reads TGTGCCAGCAGCTTAGCTGGGGGGTCGAACACCGGGGAGCTGTTTTTT. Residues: CASSLAGGSNTGELFF. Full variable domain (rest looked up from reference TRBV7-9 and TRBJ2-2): DTGVSQNPRHKITKRGQNVTFRCDPISEHNRLYWYRQTLGQGPEFLTYFQNEAQLEKSRLLSDRFSAERPKGSFSTLEIQRTEQGDSAMYLCASSLAGGSNTGELFFGEGSRLTVL.

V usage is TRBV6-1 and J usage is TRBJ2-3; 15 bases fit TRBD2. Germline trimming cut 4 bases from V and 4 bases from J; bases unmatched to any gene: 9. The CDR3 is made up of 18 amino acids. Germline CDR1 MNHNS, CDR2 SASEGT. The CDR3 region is CASSARTSGGASADTQYF. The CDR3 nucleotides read TGTGCCAGCAGTGCCCGGACTAGCGGGGGGGCGAGCGCAGATACGCAGTATTTT.

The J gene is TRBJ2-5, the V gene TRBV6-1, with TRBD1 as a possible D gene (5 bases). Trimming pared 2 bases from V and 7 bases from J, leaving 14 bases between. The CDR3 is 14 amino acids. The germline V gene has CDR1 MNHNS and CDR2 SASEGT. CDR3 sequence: CASSESPGQGTQYF. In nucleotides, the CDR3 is TGTGCCAGCAGTGAATCCCCAGGTCAGGGGACCCAGTACTTC.

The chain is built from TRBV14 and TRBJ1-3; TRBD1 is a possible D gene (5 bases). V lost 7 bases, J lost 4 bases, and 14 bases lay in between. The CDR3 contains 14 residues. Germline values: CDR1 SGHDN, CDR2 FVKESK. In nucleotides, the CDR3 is TGTGCCAGCAACCCGGTGGGGGAAGGAAACACCATATATTTT. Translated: CASNPVGEGNTIYF. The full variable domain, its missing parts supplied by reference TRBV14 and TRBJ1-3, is EAGVTQFPSHSVIEKGQTVTLRCDPISGHDNLYWYRRVMGKEIKFLLHFVKESKQDESGMPNNRFLAERTGGTYSTLKVQPAELEDSGVYFCASNPVGEGNTIYFGEGSWLTVV.

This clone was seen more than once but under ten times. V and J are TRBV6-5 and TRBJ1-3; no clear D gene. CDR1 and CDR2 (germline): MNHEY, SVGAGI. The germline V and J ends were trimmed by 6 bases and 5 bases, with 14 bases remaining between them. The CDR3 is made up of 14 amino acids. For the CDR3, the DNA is TGTGCCAGCAGCCCCGCGGCCCCGCGAAACACCATATATTTT. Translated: CASSPAAPRNTIYF.

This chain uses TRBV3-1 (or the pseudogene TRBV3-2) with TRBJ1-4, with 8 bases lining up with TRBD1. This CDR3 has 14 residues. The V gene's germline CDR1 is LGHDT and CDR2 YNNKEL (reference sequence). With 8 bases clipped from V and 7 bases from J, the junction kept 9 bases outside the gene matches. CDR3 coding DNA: TGTGCCAGCCAAAGACAGGGGATCTCTGAAAAACTGTTTTTT. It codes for CASQRQGISEKLFF.

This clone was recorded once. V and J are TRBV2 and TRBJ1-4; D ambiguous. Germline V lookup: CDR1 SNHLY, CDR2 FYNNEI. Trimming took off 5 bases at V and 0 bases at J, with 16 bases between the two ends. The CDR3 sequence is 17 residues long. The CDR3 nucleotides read TGTGCCAGCAGTAGCGGGAGAATGACTGCAACTAATGAAAAACTGTTTTTT. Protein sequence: CASSSGRMTATNEKLFF.